This TCR beta chain was recorded in a study of cytomegalovirus exposure and HLA in healthy donors. Study findings and constraints: TCR clusters originating in the first cohort tended to co-occur in the 120 validation repertoires, according to a later analysis.

The CDR3 runs 15 residues. Germline values: CDR1 SGHAT, CDR2 FQNNGV. V lost 6 bases, J lost 1 base, and 15 bases lay in between. Using immunoSEQ multiplex PCR, the repertoire was profiled, and TCRdb retains in-frame clones only, with some absent. The repertoire holds 150,000 to 200,000 clones, with about 81% as singletons. As regards this clone: Its antigen is not identified.

The chain has TRBV11-2 and TRBJ1-1; D possibly corresponds to TRBD1 (5 bases). Sequencing input: PBMCs. The receptor comes from a woman in her twenties or thirties in good health and CMV-seronegative. The CDR3 here is CASSRGQGENTEAFF. The CDR3 nucleotides are TGTGCCAGCAGTCGTGGGCAGGGCGAGAACACTGAAGCTTTCTTT.